The clone carrying this T cell receptor beta chain was recorded only once. The entry originates in a study of T-cell memory formation after mild COVID-19. MiXCR was run by TCRdb on the 5' RACE reads, yielding one entry per CDR3 protein. The sample includes 180,000 or so distinct CDR3 sequences, approximately 16% of them seen just once. The CDR3 runs 11 residues. Germline loops: CDR1 MNHEY, CDR2 SVGAGI. The ends were cut back, 4 bases at V and 4 bases at J, with 4 bases in the middle. V is TRBV6-5 and J is TRBJ1-2, with D unresolved. What was sequenced was PBMCs or a T cell subset sorted from them (not recorded which). The source of this sequence is an adult woman who had mild COVID-19 (a few samples of this study predate the infection). Cell type and time point are not known. This CDR3 is CASSSVYGYTF. CDR3 coding DNA: TGTGCCAGCAGTTCCGTCTATGGCTACACCTTC.